Listed below are T cell receptor beta chains from one sample, sequenced in a study of OX40 agonist ivuxolimab in advanced cancers. Clones were read by immunoSEQ multiplex PCR, and TCRdb kept only the in-frame ones, dropping some. In the table there are about 64,000 clones, more than 85% of which are singletons. Here the sequenced sample was CD4+ or CD8+ T cells sorted from blood, taken in a trial of the OX40 agonist ivuxolimab. The source is an adult with an advanced solid tumor such as melanoma, head and neck, liver or kidney cancer. Each CDR3 is given with its conserved first and last residue. The order of the fields is J gene, D gene, clone size, V gene, CDR3 DNA, CDR3 protein. D genes are given only for firm matches. Not every row has a clone size; where given, it reads once, few, many or a size class.

J gene: TRBJ2-1; D gene: TRBD2; clone size: once; V gene: TRBV2; CDR3 DNA: TGTGCCGGAAAGCGGGAGCTCTACAATGAGCAGTTCTTC; CDR3 protein: CAGKRELYNEQFF
J gene: TRBJ2-1; D gene: NA; clone size: NA; V gene: TRBV19; CDR3 DNA: TGTGCCAGTAGTATATCAAACAGAAACAATGAGCAGTTCTTC; CDR3 protein: CASSISNRNNEQFF
J gene: TRBJ1-2; D gene: NA; clone size: once; V gene: TRBV11-2; CDR3 DNA: TGTGCCAGCAGCTTTAATCAGAGATTCCCCTATGGCTACACCTTC; CDR3 protein: CASSFNQRFPYGYTF
J gene: TRBJ1-4; D gene: NA; clone size: NA; V gene: TRBV19; CDR3 DNA: TGTGCCAGTAGCACCCCAACTGGTGGGGGCCGTGAAAAACTGTTTTTT; CDR3 protein: CASSTPTGGGREKLFF
J gene: TRBJ2-7; D gene: NA; clone size: NA; V gene: TRBV11-2; CDR3 DNA: TGTGCCAGCAGCCCCAACGGCGGGACAGTATTCTCCTACGAGCAGTACTTC; CDR3 protein: CASSPNGGTVFSYEQYF
J gene: TRBJ2-5; D gene: TRBD2; clone size: NA; V gene: TRBV10-2; CDR3 DNA: TGCGCCAGCAGTGAGCTTTTAGGACTAGCGGGAGGTTTCCAAGAGACCCAGTACTTC; CDR3 protein: CASSELLGLAGGFQETQYF
J gene: TRBJ2-1; D gene: TRBD2; clone size: NA; V gene: TRBV6-1; CDR3 DNA: TGTGCCAGCAGGATCCTAGCGGGAGACTACAATGAGCAGTTCTTC; CDR3 protein: CASRILAGDYNEQFF
J gene: TRBJ1-1; D gene: NA; clone size: NA; V gene: TRBV11-2; CDR3 DNA: TGTGCCAGCAGGATTACCATGGACACTGAAGCTTTCTTT; CDR3 protein: CASRITMDTEAFF
J gene: TRBJ2-7; D gene: NA; clone size: once; V gene: TRBV12-5; CDR3 DNA: TGTGCTAGTGGCAACATCGTCCCCTACGAGCAGTACTTC; CDR3 protein: CASGNIVPYEQYF
J gene: TRBJ2-2; D gene: NA; clone size: NA; V gene: TRBV5-1; CDR3 DNA: TGCGCCAGCAGCTTGGGAGCGTCCAACACCGGGGAGCTGTTTTTT; CDR3 protein: CASSLGASNTGELFF
J gene: TRBJ2-7; D gene: NA; clone size: NA; V gene: TRBV27; CDR3 DNA: TGTGCCAGCAGTTTACAGGGAAGGGTTTACGAGCAGTACTTC; CDR3 protein: CASSLQGRVYEQYF
J gene: TRBJ1-1; D gene: NA; clone size: few; V gene: TRBV18; CDR3 DNA: TGTGCCAGCTCACCACCCTCCAAGAACACTGAAGCTTTCTTT; CDR3 protein: CASSPPSKNTEAFF
J gene: TRBJ2-7; D gene: NA; clone size: NA; V gene: TRBV6-5; CDR3 DNA: TGTGCCAGCAGTTACGACAGCGGCAGCTCCTACGAGCAGTACTTC; CDR3 protein: CASSYDSGSSYEQYF
J gene: TRBJ1-3; D gene: NA; clone size: NA; V gene: TRBV7-2; CDR3 DNA: TGTGCCAGCAGCTCACGCTCTGGAAACACCATATATTTT; CDR3 protein: CASSSRSGNTIYF
J gene: TRBJ2-4; D gene: NA; clone size: NA; V gene: TRBV7-2; CDR3 DNA: TGTGCCAGCAGCTTAGGCGAGAGAAACATTCAGTACTTC; CDR3 protein: CASSLGERNIQYF
J gene: TRBJ2-6; D gene: NA; clone size: NA; V gene: TRBV18; CDR3 DNA: TGTGCCAGCTCACCGAACCGAAATTCTGGGGCCAACGTCCTGACTTTC; CDR3 protein: CASSPNRNSGANVLTF
J gene: TRBJ2-7; D gene: NA; clone size: NA; V gene: TRBV2; CDR3 DNA: TGTGCCAGCACTCTTCGACCGGGCGAGCAGTACTTC; CDR3 protein: CASTLRPGEQYF
J gene: TRBJ1-4; D gene: NA; clone size: once; V gene: TRBV19; CDR3 DNA: TGTGCCAGTAGTAGGAGGGGGACGGAAAATGAAAAACTGTTTTTT; CDR3 protein: CASSRRGTENEKLFF
J gene: TRBJ2-3; D gene: NA; clone size: NA; V gene: TRBV5-1; CDR3 DNA: TGCGCCAGCAGCTTTTTTACCGGGGCTAGCACAGATACGCAGTATTTT; CDR3 protein: CASSFFTGASTDTQYF
J gene: TRBJ2-1; D gene: NA; clone size: once; V gene: TRBV4-2; CDR3 DNA: TGTGCCAGCAGCCGCCTCGGTGGGGATGTTGAGCAGTTCTTC; CDR3 protein: CASSRLGGDVEQFF
J gene: TRBJ1-1; D gene: NA; clone size: NA; V gene: TRBV2; CDR3 DNA: TGTGCCAGCAGTAGGGACTGGGATGAAGCTTTCTTT; CDR3 protein: CASSRDWDEAFF
J gene: TRBJ2-7; D gene: TRBD1; clone size: NA; V gene: TRBV11-2; CDR3 DNA: TGTGCCAGCAGCCCCGGGCGACAGGGGCCCTACGAGCAGTACTTC; CDR3 protein: CASSPGRQGPYEQYF
J gene: TRBJ2-1; D gene: NA; clone size: NA; V gene: TRBV5-4; CDR3 DNA: TGTGCCAGCAGCTTGGATGTAAGCTCCTACAATGAGCAGTTCTTC; CDR3 protein: CASSLDVSSYNEQFF
J gene: TRBJ1-2; D gene: NA; clone size: NA; V gene: TRBV19; CDR3 DNA: TGTGCCAGTAGTCCTGGAGCAGGGAGGGACTATGGCTACACCTTC; CDR3 protein: CASSPGAGRDYGYTF
J gene: TRBJ1-1; D gene: NA; clone size: NA; V gene: TRBV29-1; CDR3 DNA: TGCAGCGTTGAAGCCAGGGCTCGAGTGAACACTGAAGCTTTCTTT; CDR3 protein: CSVEARARVNTEAFF
J gene: TRBJ1-5; D gene: TRBD1; clone size: NA; V gene: TRBV19; CDR3 DNA: TGTGCCAGTACCATCGGGACAGGAAGCAATCAGCCCCAGCATTTT; CDR3 protein: CASTIGTGSNQPQHF
J gene: TRBJ2-7; D gene: NA; clone size: NA; V gene: TRBV5-1; CDR3 DNA: TGCGCCAGCAGACTCGGGGGCCGGGAATACGAGCAGTACTTC; CDR3 protein: CASRLGGREYEQYF
J gene: TRBJ2-5; D gene: TRBD2; clone size: NA; V gene: TRBV10-3; CDR3 DNA: TGTGCCATCAGTCCGACTAGCGGGGCTCAAGAGACCCAGTACTTC; CDR3 protein: CAISPTSGAQETQYF
J gene: TRBJ2-1; D gene: TRBD1; clone size: NA; V gene: TRBV5-1; CDR3 DNA: TGCGCCAGCAGCCTGGGACAGTCCAATGAGCAGTTCTTC; CDR3 protein: CASSLGQSNEQFF
J gene: TRBJ1-5; D gene: NA; clone size: NA; V gene: TRBV6-5; CDR3 DNA: TGTGCCAGCAGTTACTCCAGCAGCTACAATCAGCCCCAGCATTTT; CDR3 protein: CASSYSSSYNQPQHF
J gene: TRBJ2-7; D gene: TRBD1; clone size: NA; V gene: TRBV6-1; CDR3 DNA: TGTGCCAGCAGAGTCGGACAGGGGGCTTACGAGCAGTACTTC; CDR3 protein: CASRVGQGAYEQYF
J gene: TRBJ2-5; D gene: TRBD2; clone size: NA; V gene: TRBV7-2; CDR3 DNA: TGTGCCAGCACCCTCCGGTCTAGCGGTCAAGAGACCCAGTACTTC; CDR3 protein: CASTLRSSGQETQYF
J gene: TRBJ1-5; D gene: NA; clone size: NA; V gene: TRBV11-3; CDR3 DNA: TGTGCCAGCAGCCAAGGGGGCAATCAGCCCCAGCATTTT; CDR3 protein: CASSQGGNQPQHF
J gene: TRBJ2-1; D gene: NA; clone size: NA; V gene: TRBV11-2; CDR3 DNA: TGTGCCAGCAACTCCTGGCGGGGGCGCTACTTCTCCTACAATGAGCAGTTCTTC; CDR3 protein: CASNSWRGRYFSYNEQFF
J gene: TRBJ1-6; D gene: NA; clone size: NA; V gene: TRBV11-1; CDR3 DNA: TGTGCCAGCAGCTCGATAGGGTCACCCCTCCACTTT; CDR3 protein: CASSSIGSPLHF